The present TCR beta chain was sequenced within a study of blood T cell repertoires in COVID-19. On the study more broadly: Samples taken during acute and convalescent COVID-19 were collected in the United States, Italy and Spain.

The V gene lost 1 base and the J gene lost 0 bases, with 7 bases spanning the gap. The CDR3 consists of 14 residues. Germline loops: CDR1 LNHDA, CDR2 SQIVND (reference sequence). TCRdb's copy holds only in-frame clones and misses some; the assay was immunoSEQ multiplex PCR. Among more than 300,000 clones, more than 75% were seen once, and the ten largest hold 10%. The chain has TRBV19 and TRBJ2-7, with D tentatively TRBD2 (6 bases). The sequence was obtained from a woman between 18 and 29 years old who had recovered from COVID-19. The sequencing input was PBMCs or T cells enriched from blood (not recorded which). The CDR3 protein is CASSIAAGSYEQYF. The CDR3 coding sequence is TGTGCCAGTAGTATAGCAGCGGGCTCCTACGAGCAGTACTTC. The entire variable domain, with the rest obtained from reference TRBV19 and TRBJ2-7, is as follows: DGGITQSPKYLFRKEGQNVTLSCEQNLNHDAMYWYRQDPGQGLRLIYYSQIVNDFQKGDIAEGYSVSREKKESFPLTVTSAQKNPTAFYLCASSIAAGSYEQYFGPGTRLTVT.